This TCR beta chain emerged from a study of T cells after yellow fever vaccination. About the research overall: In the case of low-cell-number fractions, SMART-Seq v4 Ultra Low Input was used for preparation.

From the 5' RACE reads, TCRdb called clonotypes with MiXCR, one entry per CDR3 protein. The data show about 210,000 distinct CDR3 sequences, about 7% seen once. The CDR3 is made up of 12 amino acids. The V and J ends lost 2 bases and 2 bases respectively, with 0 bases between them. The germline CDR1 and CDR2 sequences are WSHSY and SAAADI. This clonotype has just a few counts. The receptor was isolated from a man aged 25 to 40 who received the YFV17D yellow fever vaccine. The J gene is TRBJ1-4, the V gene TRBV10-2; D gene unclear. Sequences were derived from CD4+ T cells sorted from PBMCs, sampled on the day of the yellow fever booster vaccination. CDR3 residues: CASSETNEKLFF. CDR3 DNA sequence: TGCGCCAGCAGTGAGACTAATGAAAAACTGTTTTTT.